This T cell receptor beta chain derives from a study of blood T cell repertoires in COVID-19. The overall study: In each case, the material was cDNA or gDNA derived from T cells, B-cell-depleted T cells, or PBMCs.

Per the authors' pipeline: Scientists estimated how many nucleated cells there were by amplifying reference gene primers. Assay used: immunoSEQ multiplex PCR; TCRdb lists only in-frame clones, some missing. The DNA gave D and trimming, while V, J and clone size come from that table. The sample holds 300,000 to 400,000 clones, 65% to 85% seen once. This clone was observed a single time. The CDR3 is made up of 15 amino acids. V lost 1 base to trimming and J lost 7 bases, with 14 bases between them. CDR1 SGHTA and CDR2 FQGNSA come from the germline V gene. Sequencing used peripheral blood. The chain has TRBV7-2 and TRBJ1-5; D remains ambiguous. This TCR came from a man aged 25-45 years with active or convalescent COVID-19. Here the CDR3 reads CASSLVGGEGQPQHF. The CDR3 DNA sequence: TGTGCCAGCAGCTTAGTCGGAGGAGAGGGCCAGCCCCAGCATTTT.